Below are 32 T cell receptor beta chains sequenced from a single sample in a study of Ad26.COV2.S vaccination and SARS-CoV-2 variants. The repertoire was sequenced with immunoSEQ multiplex PCR; TCRdb's copy has only in-frame clones and lacks some. The data hold about 480,000 clones, with roughly 85% observed a single time. As for treatment: some 20 received Ad26.COV2.S at low or high dose, single or two shots; five or six received placebo; per-sample allocation not given. Sample collection was performed on day 63 after the first vaccine or placebo injection. Material: peripheral blood, obtained in a trial of Ad26.COV2.S vaccine versus placebo. The receptors stem from a person between 18 and 65 years old who received the Ad26.COV2.S COVID-19 vaccine or a placebo.

The rearrangement uses TRBV5-1 and TRBJ2-1, with D possibly being TRBD2 (5 bases). The germline gives CDR1 SGHRS, CDR2 YFSETQ. Trimming removed 4 bases from V and 0 bases from J, with 11 bases in between. The CDR3 has 15 amino acids. The CDR3 DNA follows: TGCGCCAGCAGCCAGCGGTTTTCCTCCTACAATGAGCAGTTCTTC. It specifies CASSQRFSSYNEQFF.

The chain combines TRBV9 with TRBJ2-7; D gene ambiguous. V was cut by 0 bases and J by 2 bases, with 9 bases left in between. This CDR3 has 14 residues. Germline CDR1 SGDLS, CDR2 YYNGEE. The CDR3 protein is CASSVGVGTYEQYF. The CDR3 DNA sequence: TGTGCCAGCAGCGTAGGAGTGGGGACCTACGAGCAGTACTTC.

This sequence joins TRBV10-1 and TRBJ2-2; D may correspond to TRBD1 or TRBD2 (5 bases each). This CDR3 comprises 16 residues. V was cut by 1 base and J by 1 base, with 10 bases left in between. Per germline, CDR1 WNHNN and CDR2 SYGVQD (reference sequence). CDR3 amino acids: CASSEWGSGNTGELFF. The CDR3 bases are TGCGCCAGCAGTGAGTGGGGGTCGGGGAACACCGGGGAGCTGTTTTTT.

The gene calls are TRBV29-1 and TRBJ1-2, with unresolved D. CDR1 is SQVTM, CDR2 ANQGSEA, per germline. Trimming left V 4 bases short and J 8 bases short, with 14 bases between. This CDR3 contains 12 residues. In DNA form, the CDR3 reads TGCAGCGTTGCGGGATCCCTGGGCGGCTACACCTTC. Translated: CSVAGSLGGYTF.

The chain employs TRBV5-1 and TRBJ1-6, with 9 bases matching TRBD1. The CDR3 consists of 15 residues. Trimming took 2 bases from V and 7 from J; bases not matched to a gene: 4. CDR1 is SGHRS and CDR2 is YFSETQ in the germline V gene. The CDR3 DNA reads as TGCGCCAGCAGCTTCACGGGACAGGGAAATTCACCCCTCCACTTT. Translated, it gives CASSFTGQGNSPLHF.

The gene calls are TRBV28 and TRBJ1-2; D is unclear. The CDR3 is 13 amino acids. V was shortened by 3 bases and J by 2 bases, with 7 bases between the two germline ends. In germline, CDR1 is MDHEN, CDR2 SYDVKM. As DNA, the CDR3 is TGTGCCAGCAGTTTCCACCGCAACTATGGCTACACCTTC. Protein sequence: CASSFHRNYGYTF.

The chain uses TRBV6-5 and TRBJ2-7; 7 bases line up with TRBD1. This CDR3 comprises 12 residues. V shed 6 bases and J 3 bases; nucleotides not matched to a gene: 2. Germline values: CDR1 MNHEY, CDR2 SVGAGI. The CDR3 DNA is TGTGCCAGCAGGGGGACAGTCTACGAGCAGTACTTC. Its translation: CASRGTVYEQYF.

This clone is a singleton in its sample. In nucleotides, the CDR3 is TGTGCCAGCAGTGAGGCGGGTTCTAGCACAGATACGCAGTATTTT. This sequence encodes CASSEAGSSTDTQYF. The genes are TRBV2 and TRBJ2-3, with D perhaps matching TRBD2 (5 bases). Germline V lookup: CDR1 SNHLY, CDR2 FYNNEI. This CDR3 contains 15 residues. Trimming removed 3 bases at V and 0 bases at J, with 10 bases between.

This clone came up a few times. This sequence joins TRBV7-2 and TRBJ2-6; 9 nucleotides agree with TRBD1. CDR1 is SGHTA, CDR2 FQGNSA, per germline. This CDR3 has 18 amino acids. V shed 5 bases and J 4 bases; nucleotides not matched to a gene: 12. For the CDR3, the DNA is TGTGCCAGCAGCGCCGTCGGGACAGGGCTAACGGGGGCCAACGTCCTGACTTTC. This gives the protein CASSAVGTGLTGANVLTF.

This clone was recorded a few times. V and J are TRBV5-1 and TRBJ2-7; D ambiguous. This CDR3 region has 11 residues. V lost 0 bases and J 3 bases, leaving 1 base between the germline ends. Germline V gene sequence: CDR1 SGHRS, CDR2 YFSETQ. The CDR3 protein is CASSLDYEQYF. For the CDR3, the DNA is TGCGCCAGCAGCTTGGACTACGAGCAGTACTTC. The full variable domain, completed using reference TRBV5-1 and TRBJ2-7, is KAGVTQTPRYLIKTRGQQVTLSCSPISGHRSVSWYQQTPGQGLQFLFEYFSETQRNKGNFPGRFSGRQFSNSRSEMNVSTLELGDSALYLCASSLDYEQYFGPGTRLTVT.

This chain connects TRBV24-1 to TRBJ1-2, with a possible D match to TRBD1 (5 bases). The CDR3 spans 13 residues. Trimming pared 4 bases from V and 8 bases from J, leaving 13 bases between. Germline V lookup: CDR1 KGHDR, CDR2 SFDVKD. CDR3 loop: CATSEVTGGGYTF. The CDR3 coding sequence is TGTGCCACCAGTGAGGTCACAGGAGGAGGCTACACCTTC.

J is TRBJ2-3 and V is TRBV28; no clear D gene. This CDR3 comprises 16 residues. Germline V gives CDR1 MDHEN, CDR2 SYDVKM. V lost 7 bases and J 0 bases, leaving 17 bases between the germline ends. The CDR3 spells CASTLGLRTSTDTQYF. The CDR3 DNA is TGTGCCAGCACCTTAGGGCTGAGAACTAGCACAGATACGCAGTATTTT.

This clone was seen just once. The rearrangement joins TRBV7-3 to TRBJ2-1; the D is unclear. V lost 5 bases to trimming and J lost 0 bases, with 11 bases between them. Germline V gives CDR1 SGHTA, CDR2 FQGTGA. The CDR3 contains 15 residues. In DNA, the CDR3 is TGTGCCAGCAGCCTAGACGGTAACTCCTACAATGAGCAGTTCTTC. This translates into CASSLDGNSYNEQFF.

The rearrangement uses TRBV13 and TRBJ1-4; possible D gene TRBD1, 5 bases. The CDR3 spans 16 residues. V was shortened by 5 bases and J by 7 bases, with 20 bases between the two germline ends. Germline V lookup: CDR1 PRHDT, CDR2 FYEKMQ (reference sequence). The CDR3 DNA reads as TGTGCCAGCAGCAAATGGGACCTGATATTGGGTGAAAAACTGTTTTTT. Its translation: CASSKWDLILGEKLFF.

The chain joins TRBV4-3 to TRBJ2-7; 9 bases are shared with TRBD1. The CDR3 runs to 15 residues. The trim removed 3 bases at V and 1 base at J, leaving 4 bases unmatched. Germline assignment: CDR1 LGHNA and CDR2 YSLEER. CDR3 nucleotides: TGCGCCAGCAGCCAGGGACAGGGAGGGTCCTACGAGCAGTACTTC. Protein sequence: CASSQGQGGSYEQYF.

This chain connects TRBV16 to TRBJ2-1; TRBD2 might be the D (6 bases). The germline gives CDR1 KGHSY, CDR2 FQNENV. CDR3 size: 12 residues. Trimming shortened V by 2 bases and J by 9 bases, and 8 bases separated the two germline ends. In DNA form, the CDR3 reads TGTGCCAGCAGCCAAGGTAGCGGTGAGCAGTTCTTC. This gives the protein CASSQGSGEQFF.

The rearrangement links TRBV6-2 or TRBV6-3 to TRBJ2-5; D is unclear. The CDR3 loop spans 14 amino acids. Germline CDR1 and CDR2: MNHEY and SVGEGT. Trimming left V 1 base short and J 5 bases short, with 11 bases between. The CDR3 is CASSYLGAQETQYF. The CDR3 DNA follows: TGTGCCAGCAGTTACTTGGGCGCCCAGGAGACCCAGTACTTC.

This sequence joins TRBV30 and TRBJ2-7, with D unclear. Deletions cut 4 bases from V and 5 bases from J, with 9 bases between. Germline V gene lookup returns CDR1 GTSNPN and CDR2 SVGIG (reference sequence). The CDR3 totals 11 residues. The CDR3 is CAWIIRDEQYF. CDR3 coding DNA: TGTGCCTGGATTATCCGGGACGAGCAGTACTTC. Full variable domain (missing parts from reference TRBV30 and TRBJ2-7): SQTIHQWPATLVQPVGSPLSLECTVEGTSNPNLYWYRQAAGRGLQLLFYSVGIGQISSEVPQNLSASRPQDRQFILSSKKLLLSDSGFYLCAWIIRDEQYFGPGTRLTVT.

This rearrangement joins TRBV19 to TRBJ2-3, with D possibly being TRBD2 (5 bases). V was cut by 11 bases and J by 1 base, with 13 bases left in between. Per germline, CDR1 LNHDA and CDR2 SQIVND (reference sequence). The CDR3 has 13 residues. The CDR3 spells CAGGDAGTDTQYF. The DNA of the CDR3 is TGTGCCGGAGGAGATGCGGGCACAGATACGCAGTATTTT.

The rearrangement joins TRBV27 to TRBJ2-1, with 7 bases aligning to TRBD2. The germline V gene encodes CDR1 MNHEY and CDR2 SMNVEV (reference sequence). This CDR3 comprises 15 residues. With 3 bases clipped from V and 2 bases from J, the junction kept 4 bases outside the gene matches. CDR3 sequence reads: CASSFSGGPYNEQFF. The CDR3 nucleotides read TGTGCCAGCAGTTTTTCGGGAGGCCCCTACAATGAGCAGTTCTTC.

The table lists this clone with a count of one. V and J are TRBV7-9 and TRBJ1-1, with D possibly matching TRBD1 (6 bases). Germline V gene sequence: CDR1 SEHNR, CDR2 FQNEAQ (reference sequence). V dropped 2 bases and J dropped 8 bases, with 9 bases sitting between them. This CDR3 spans 12 amino acids. This CDR3 is CASSLPTGEAFF. The DNA of the CDR3 is TGTGCCAGCAGCTTACCAACAGGGGAAGCTTTCTTT.

The table lists this clone with a few counts. The V call is TRBV6-2 or TRBV6-3, the J call TRBJ1-6; no clear D. The CDR3 has 16 residues. The ends were cut back, 2 bases at V and 11 bases at J, with 19 bases in the middle. The germline gives CDR1 MNHEY, CDR2 SVGEGT. The CDR3 sequence: CASSYGTAGRGAPLHF. CDR3 sequence (DNA): TGTGCCAGCAGTTACGGTACAGCGGGAAGAGGAGCACCCCTCCACTTT.

The chain couples TRBV30 to TRBJ2-6; D unclear. CDR3 length: 18 residues. Trimming shortened V by 0 bases and J by 0 bases, and 15 bases separated the two germline ends. Germline lookup yields CDR1 GTSNPN and CDR2 SVGIG (reference sequence). The CDR3 loop reads CAWSVRRQTYSGANVLTF. In nucleotides, the CDR3 is TGTGCCTGGAGTGTACGGCGGCAGACATACTCTGGGGCCAACGTCCTGACTTTC.

V and J are TRBV3-1 (or the pseudogene TRBV3-2) and TRBJ1-2; the match to TRBD1 covers 8 bases. CDR3 size: 16 residues. V was pared by 5 bases and J by 8 bases, with 16 bases of the junction left unmatched. CDR1 is LGHDT, CDR2 YNNKEL, per germline (reference sequence). CDR3 sequence (DNA): TGTGCCAGCAGCTTAGGACAGGGAACCCCTTCGGGAGGCTACACCTTC. It specifies CASSLGQGTPSGGYTF.

The CDR3 reads CASSQDRANSPLHF. In DNA form, the CDR3 reads TGCGCCAGCAGCCAGGACCGAGCAAATTCACCCCTCCACTTT. The gene calls are TRBV4-1 and TRBJ1-6; no clear D. CDR1 and CDR2 (germline): MGHRA, YSYEKL. The V end lost 3 bases, the J end lost 7 bases, and 10 bases lay between the germline ends. The length of the CDR3 is 14 residues.

The gene calls are TRBV11-1 and TRBJ2-1; 10 nucleotides line up with TRBD1. The CDR3 extends over 17 amino acids. V lost 0 bases to trimming and J lost 4 bases; unmatched junction nucleotides: 6. Germline V lookup: CDR1 SGHAT, CDR2 FQDESV (reference sequence). CDR3 sequence reads: CASSLAGGQGSYNEQFF. CDR3 nucleotide sequence: TGTGCCAGCAGCTTAGCGGGGGGACAGGGGTCTTACAATGAGCAGTTCTTC.

The chain uses TRBV7-9 and TRBJ2-7, with D hard to call. Germline V lookup: CDR1 SEHNR, CDR2 FQNEAQ (reference sequence). The CDR3 runs to 12 residues. With 3 bases removed from V and 6 bases from J, the gap between germline ends came to 9 bases. The CDR3 is CASSFRPGEQYF. The CDR3 nucleotides read TGTGCCAGCAGCTTCCGGCCCGGCGAGCAGTACTTC.

The genes are TRBV9 and TRBJ2-5; 7 bases line up with TRBD1. V dropped 3 bases and J dropped 7; count of bases not matched to a gene: 12. The CDR3 is 15 amino acids. Germline assignment: CDR1 SGDLS and CDR2 YYNGEE. The CDR3 protein is CASSGRQGPLWTQYF. CDR3 bases: TGTGCCAGCAGCGGCAGACAGGGACCGCTCTGGACCCAGTACTTC.

The chain is built from TRBV18 and TRBJ2-5, with D tentatively TRBD1 (6 bases). Germline V lookup: CDR1 KGHSH, CDR2 LQKENI. Trimming removed 4 bases from V and 1 base from J, with 13 bases in between. CDR3 length: 15 amino acids. CDR3 in DNA: TGTGCCAGCTCACTTCTGGGGGCGGGCCAAGAGACCCAGTACTTC. This encodes CASSLLGAGQETQYF.

This sequence joins TRBV6-6 and TRBJ2-3; D remains ambiguous. Trimming took off 4 bases at V and 6 bases at J, with 8 bases between the two ends. The CDR3 totals 12 residues. Germline V gives CDR1 MNHNY, CDR2 SVGAGI (reference sequence). CDR3 coding DNA: TGTGCCAGCAGTTTATCAACCGATACGCAGTATTTT. Encoded protein: CASSLSTDTQYF.

Remarks on this clone: The sample holds other DNA sequences that translate to the same CDR3. This chain uses TRBV7-9 with TRBJ2-7; no reliable D call. The germline V gene encodes CDR1 SEHNR and CDR2 FQNEAQ (reference sequence). With 2 bases removed from V and 3 bases from J, the gap between germline ends came to 5 bases. The CDR3 runs to 12 residues. The CDR3 DNA reads TGTGCCAGCAGCTTAACAAGCTACGAGCAGTACTTC. It yields the protein CASSLTSYEQYF.

The chain uses TRBV15 and TRBJ1-1; 8 nucleotides match TRBD1. Trimming took 6 bases from V and 1 from J; bases not matched to a gene: 4. The V gene's germline CDR1 is LNHNV and CDR2 YYDKDF (reference sequence). The CDR3 has 14 residues. This CDR3 is CATRRQGANTEAFF. The CDR3 nucleotides read TGTGCCACCAGGAGGCAGGGGGCGAACACTGAAGCTTTCTTT.